This T cell receptor (beta chain) was documented in a study of T-cell reconstitution after alpha-beta-depleted transplantation in children. V lost 0 bases, J lost 5 bases, and 7 bases lay in between. The CDR3 contains 13 residues. The germline V gene encodes CDR1 MNHEY and CDR2 SVGEGT. Researchers prepared the TCRbeta library using unique molecular identifiers, the study reports. In TCRdb, the PCR reads were re-called with MiXCR into one record per CDR3 protein. The sample lists about 610,000 distinct CDR3 sequences; over 9.5% were seen once. This TCR was recovered from a human donor who donated a stem cell graft to a child with acute myeloid leukemia. The source material was PBMCs from the stem cell graft donor, sampled from the stem cell graft. This chain links TRBV6-2 or TRBV6-3 with TRBJ1-2; D remains unclear. DNA for the CDR3: TGTGCCAGCAGTTACTCAACGGATTATGGCTACACCTTC. This codes for CASSYSTDYGYTF.